These T cell receptor beta chains were read from a single sample in a study of blood T cell repertoires in COVID-19. Data came from immunoSEQ multiplex PCR; TCRdb stores just in-frame clones and leaves some out. This table holds roughly 190,000 clones, around 84% found once. The sample was peripheral blood. These receptors all stem from an older woman with COVID-19, enrolled during active disease. Both conserved end residues are part of each CDR3. The order of the fields is V gene, J gene, CDR3 protein.

TRBV29-1	TRBJ2-5	CSDRQGETQYF
TRBV3-1/TRBV3-2	TRBJ2-3	CASSQGGLVGTDTQYF
TRBV30	TRBJ2-2	CAWSVRAGGNTGELFF
TRBV5-5	TRBJ1-1	CASSTEGTGRTEAFF
TRBV18	TRBJ1-1	CASSPYGPNTEAFF
TRBV5-1	TRBJ1-4	CASSLDGDRDEKLFF
TRBV29-1	TRBJ2-3	CSALELDTQYF
TRBV30	TRBJ1-5	CAWSRAENQPQHF
TRBV10-3	TRBJ2-3	CAIKQGDTQYF
TRBV13	TRBJ1-1	CASSLRTEYNTEAFF
TRBV4-1	TRBJ1-2	CASSQPTGANGYTF
TRBV29-1	TRBJ1-1	CSGRDRTNTEAFF
TRBV7-2	TRBJ2-7	CASSFGRSSYEQYF
TRBV6-5	TRBJ1-2	CASSNDRLTNYGYTF
TRBV5-3	TRBJ2-7	CARSPAGTSDLYEQYF
TRBV3-1/TRBV3-2	TRBJ2-5	CASSQDETLWPGETQYF
TRBV11-2	TRBJ1-1	CASSLNRGTEAFF
TRBV2	TRBJ1-1	CASKGYTEAFF
TRBV11-2	TRBJ2-1	CASSFAGPGLANEQFF
TRBV5-1	TRBJ1-1	CASSLAGGGTNTEAFF